This TCR beta chain was sequenced during a study of blood T cell repertoires in COVID-19. Only in-frame clones appear in the TCRdb table, and some are missing; sequencing was by immunoSEQ multiplex PCR. The profile shows about 360,000 clones, about 89% of them singletons. CDR1 and CDR2 (germline): SGHRS, YFSETQ. With V trimmed by 0 bases and J by 9 bases, 3 bases remained unmatched. The CDR3 sequence is 14 residues long. On this clone itself: The identical CDR3 is also encoded by other nucleotide sequences in the sample.

The source is a man aged 25 to 40 who had recovered from COVID-19. Sequencing was done on a sample of PBMCs or T cells enriched from blood (not recorded which). The chain links TRBV5-1 to TRBJ2-2; 9 bases map to TRBD1. As DNA, the CDR3 is TGCGCCAGCAGCTTGGACAGGGGGCTGCGGGAGCTGTTTTTT. Encoded protein: CASSLDRGLRELFF.